This T cell receptor (beta chain) emerged from a study of cytomegalovirus exposure and HLA in healthy donors. Overall study context: The 100 million to 120 million unique TCR beta sequences, from approximately 170 million T cells, were found by an earlier analysis.

This clone has only a few counts. Per germline, CDR1 MNHNY and CDR2 SVGAGI (reference sequence). CDR3 length equals 14 residues. Trimming shortened V by 5 bases and J by 7 bases, and 17 bases separated the two germline ends. The PCR used 60 Vbeta and 13 Jbeta primers. Method: immunoSEQ multiplex PCR; TCRdb's copy keeps in-frame clones and lacks some. The table includes approximately 210,000 clones, around 76% detected once. The clonotype originates from a man aged 40-55 years in good health and CMV-seropositive. The source material was PBMCs. V and J are TRBV6-6 and TRBJ1-2; TRBD1 is a possible D gene (5 bases). The CDR3 DNA is TGTGCCAGCAGTCCTCTGGGGCGGTGGGGTGGCTACACCTTC. Encoded protein: CASSPLGRWGGYTF.